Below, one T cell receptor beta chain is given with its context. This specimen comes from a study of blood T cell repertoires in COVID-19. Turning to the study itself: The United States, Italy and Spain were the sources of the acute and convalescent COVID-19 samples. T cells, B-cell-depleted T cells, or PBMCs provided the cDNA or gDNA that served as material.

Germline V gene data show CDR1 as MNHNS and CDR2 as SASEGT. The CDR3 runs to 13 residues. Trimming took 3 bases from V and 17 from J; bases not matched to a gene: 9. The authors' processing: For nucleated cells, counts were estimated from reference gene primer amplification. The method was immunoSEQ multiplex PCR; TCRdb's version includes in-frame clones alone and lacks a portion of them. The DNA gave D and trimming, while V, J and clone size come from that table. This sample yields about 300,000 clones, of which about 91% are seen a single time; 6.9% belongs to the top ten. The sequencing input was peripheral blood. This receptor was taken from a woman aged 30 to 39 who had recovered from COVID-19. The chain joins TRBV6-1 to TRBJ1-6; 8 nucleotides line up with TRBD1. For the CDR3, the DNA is TGTGCCAGCAGTGAGGGGGACAGGTTGCTTATCCACTTT. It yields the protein CASSEGDRLLIHF.